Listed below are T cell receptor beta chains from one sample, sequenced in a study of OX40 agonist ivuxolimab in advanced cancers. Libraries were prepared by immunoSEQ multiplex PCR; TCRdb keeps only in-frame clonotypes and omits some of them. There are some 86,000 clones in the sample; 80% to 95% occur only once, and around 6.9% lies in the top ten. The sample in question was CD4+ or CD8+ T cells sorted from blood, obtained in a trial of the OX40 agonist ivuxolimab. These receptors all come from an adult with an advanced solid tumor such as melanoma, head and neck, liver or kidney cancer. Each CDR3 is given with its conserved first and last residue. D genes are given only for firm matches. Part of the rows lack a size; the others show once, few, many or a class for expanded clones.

TGTGCCAGCAGTCCCTCCTTAGATCTTGATACGCAGTATTTT	CASSPSLDLDTQYF	TRBJ2-3	.	.	TRBV6-5
TGTGCCAGCAGCTTGGGACGACGGGACAGGGGAGCGAACTATGGCTACACCTTC	CASSLGRRDRGANYGYTF	TRBJ1-2	TRBD1	.	TRBV5-5
TGTGCCAGCAGCCTCCAGCCTAGCGGGAGCGAGCAGTTCTTC	CASSLQPSGSEQFF	TRBJ2-1	TRBD2	.	TRBV7-3
TGTGCCAGCAGCTTAGATCTACAGGGCCTTCTGTATGGCTACACCTTC	CASSLDLQGLLYGYTF	TRBJ1-2	.	.	TRBV11-2
TGTGCCAGCTCAAGGGACAGGGGGCTTTTTCAGCCCCAGCATTTT	CASSRDRGLFQPQHF	TRBJ1-5	TRBD1	.	TRBV18
TGTGCCAGCAGATCGATCGTAGGGGCATATACGCAGTATTTT	CASRSIVGAYTQYF	TRBJ2-3	.	.	TRBV7-2
TGTGCCAGCAGCTTAAACCCGACTAGCGTCAATGAGCAGTTCTTC	CASSLNPTSVNEQFF	TRBJ2-1	TRBD2	.	TRBV7-2
TGTGCCAGCAGTTACTGGGAGACCCAGTACTTC	CASSYWETQYF	TRBJ2-5	.	.	TRBV6-6
TGTGCCAGCAGTGAAGGTAGTCGCTTGATGAGGGATCAGCCCCAGCATTTT	CASSEGSRLMRDQPQHF	TRBJ1-5	.	.	TRBV6-4
TGTGCCAGCAGCTCCCTGGGGGGAAGGACAGATACGCAGTATTTT	CASSSLGGRTDTQYF	TRBJ2-3	.	.	TRBV5-6
TGTGCCAGCAGCTTGCACGGACAAGAGACCCAGTACTTC	CASSLHGQETQYF	TRBJ2-5	.	.	TRBV5-4
TGCGCCAGCAGCGGTAACGGTAGCTCCTACGAGCAGTACTTC	CASSGNGSSYEQYF	TRBJ2-7	.	.	TRBV5-1
TGTGCCAGCAGCGTTAAGGGGCGCTCCTACAATGAGCAGTTCTTC	CASSVKGRSYNEQFF	TRBJ2-1	.	.	TRBV5-6
TGCGCCAGCAGTGAGGGGGGCGCGGGCACTGAAGCTTTCTTT	CASSEGGAGTEAFF	TRBJ1-1	.	.	TRBV10-1
TGTGCCAGCAGTCAAGGCGGGACAGGACCCCAAGAGACCCAGTACTTC	CASSQGGTGPQETQYF	TRBJ2-5	TRBD1	.	TRBV25-1
TGTGCCAGCAGCTTAGAGGCGGCGGGATCAAACGGGGAGCTGTTTTTT	CASSLEAAGSNGELFF	TRBJ2-2	.	.	TRBV11-2
TGCGCCAGCAGCTCTAGCGGTTCCTACGAGCAGTACTTC	CASSSSGSYEQYF	TRBJ2-7	TRBD2	.	TRBV5-1
TGCGCCAGCAGCGCGGACAACACAGATACGCAGTATTTT	CASSADNTDTQYF	TRBJ2-3	.	.	TRBV5-1
TGTGCCAGCAGCTTGACCGGGACTAGCGGCTACGAGCAGTACTTC	CASSLTGTSGYEQYF	TRBJ2-7	TRBD2	.	TRBV7-9
TGTGCCAGCAGCTTAAAGCGGCAGCCCCAGCATTTT	CASSLKRQPQHF	TRBJ1-5	.	once	TRBV7-3
TGTGCCAGCAGCTTAATCGGCAGGGGCTCTGGGGCCAACGTCCTGACTTTC	CASSLIGRGSGANVLTF	TRBJ2-6	.	.	TRBV7-3
TGTGCCAGCAGCACAGAGGGGCGGCAAGAGACCCAGTACTTC	CASSTEGRQETQYF	TRBJ2-5	.	.	TRBV9
TGTGCCAGCAGCCTCCAACAGGGGTGGATAGATACGCAGTATTTT	CASSLQQGWIDTQYF	TRBJ2-3	TRBD1	.	TRBV5-5
TGTGCCAGTACCCTGGGAGGGGGCATTGAAAAACTGTTTTTT	CASTLGGGIEKLFF	TRBJ1-4	TRBD1	.	TRBV19
TGTGCCAGCAGCTTAGGAAACACCATATATTTT	CASSLGNTIYF	TRBJ1-3	.	.	TRBV6-5
TGTGCCAGCAGTTACGTCTCGAGCTCCTACAATGAGCAGTTCTTC	CASSYVSSSYNEQFF	TRBJ2-1	.	.	TRBV6-5
TGTGCCAGTAGTATAAATACGGGACAGCGGAACACTGAAGCTTTCTTT	CASSINTGQRNTEAFF	TRBJ1-1	TRBD1	.	TRBV19
TGCAGTGCTAGACGGGAGTATGGCTACACCTTC	CSARREYGYTF	TRBJ1-2	.	.	TRBV20-1
TGTGCCACCAGTGGGAGGTTGGAAAAACTGTTTTTT	CATSGRLEKLFF	TRBJ1-4	.	.	TRBV15
TGTGCCAGCAGCGCCCTCCAACGCGGGGGGTCGGGATATGGCTACACCTTC	CASSALQRGGSGYGYTF	TRBJ1-2	.	.	TRBV7-9
TGCGCCAGCAGCTTGGCAGGTGACACCGGGGAGCTGTTTTTT	CASSLAGDTGELFF	TRBJ2-2	.	once	TRBV5-1
TGCAGCCCGGCAGGGACTAGCGATTCCGGGGAGCTGTTTTTT	CSPAGTSDSGELFF	TRBJ2-2	TRBD2	.	TRBV29-1
TGTGCCAGCAGCGCAATCTCCCGGCTGGACAATGAGCAGTTCTTC	CASSAISRLDNEQFF	TRBJ2-1	.	.	TRBV11-2
TGTGCCAGCAGCAGGAGGGGGGGGTTAAGCTCCTACGAGCAGTACTTC	CASSRRGGLSSYEQYF	TRBJ2-7	.	.	TRBV7-9
TGCGCCAGCAGCTTGGAGCCGAACACTGAAGCTTTCTTT	CASSLEPNTEAFF	TRBJ1-1	.	.	TRBV5-1
TGCAGCGTTGAAGATCGGGCCGGCGGGATGGACGAGCAGTACTTC	CSVEDRAGGMDEQYF	TRBJ2-7	.	.	TRBV29-1
TGTGCCAGCAGTTTCGGCAGGGCTGGGGCCAACGTCCTGACTTTC	CASSFGRAGANVLTF	TRBJ2-6	.	once	TRBV28
TGTGCCAGCAGCGCGGGACTAGCGGGGGCCGAGCAGTTCTTC	CASSAGLAGAEQFF	TRBJ2-1	TRBD2	.	TRBV7-3
TGCGCCAGCAGCCCTAGCCCAGGGTCCTACAATGAGCAGTTCTTC	CASSPSPGSYNEQFF	TRBJ2-1	.	.	TRBV5-1
TGTGCCAGCAGACTATCCCAGAGAGAGACCCAGTACTTC	CASRLSQRETQYF	TRBJ2-5	.	.	TRBV7-2
TGTGCCAGCCGGGACAGGGGGCAATCTCGTGAGCAGTACTTC	CASRDRGQSREQYF	TRBJ2-7	TRBD1	once	TRBV6-1
TGCGCCAGCAGCTTGGCCTTACTAGCGGGTTACAATGAGCAGTTCTTC	CASSLALLAGYNEQFF	TRBJ2-1	TRBD2	.	TRBV5-1
TGTGCCAGCAGTGGATTTTCCATAGCGGGAGTTTTGGATGAGCAGTTCTTC	CASSGFSIAGVLDEQFF	TRBJ2-1	TRBD2	.	TRBV28
TGTGCCAGCAGTTACCAGGGGAGCAATCAGCCCCAGCATTTT	CASSYQGSNQPQHF	TRBJ1-5	.	.	TRBV6-5
TGTGCCAGCAGTGAAGTACCGGGCGGGCTGCTGCGCTCCTACGAGCAGTACTTC	CASSEVPGGLLRSYEQYF	TRBJ2-7	.	.	TRBV2
TGTGCCAGCAGCTTAGTTGGCCAGAATGAGCAGTTCTTC	CASSLVGQNEQFF	TRBJ2-1	.	.	TRBV11-2
TGTGCCAGCAGTGCGGACAGGGCCTACGAGCAGTACTTC	CASSADRAYEQYF	TRBJ2-7	TRBD1	.	TRBV27
TGCGCCAGCAGCCCGGTGGTCGGATGGGACAATGAGCAGTTCTTC	CASSPVVGWDNEQFF	TRBJ2-1	.	.	TRBV5-1
TGCGCCAGCAGCCAAGATGGGACAGGCTATAATCAGCCCCAGCATTTT	CASSQDGTGYNQPQHF	TRBJ1-5	TRBD1	.	TRBV4-1
TGTGCCAGCAGGGATGACCTTAGGGGGTTCGGTGGAAACACCATATATTTT	CASRDDLRGFGGNTIYF	TRBJ1-3	.	.	TRBV9
TGTGCCAGCAGCCCCCCTGGGGCGAAGGAGACCCAGTACTTC	CASSPPGAKETQYF	TRBJ2-5	.	.	TRBV11-2
TGTGCCAGCAGTGTCTGGGGACAGCTCCGGGAGACCCAGTACTTC	CASSVWGQLRETQYF	TRBJ2-5	TRBD1	.	TRBV6-1
TGTGCCAGCAGTCCCCAACTAGCGGGAGGAAATACGCAGTATTTT	CASSPQLAGGNTQYF	TRBJ2-3	TRBD2	.	TRBV28
TGTGCCAGCAGCTTAGACGACAGGCCGAACACCGGGGAGCTGTTTTTT	CASSLDDRPNTGELFF	TRBJ2-2	.	.	TRBV11-3
TGTGCCAGCAGCTTAACGGCGCCCGTCCAAGAGACCCAGTACTTC	CASSLTAPVQETQYF	TRBJ2-5	.	.	TRBV5-4
TGTGCCAGCACCGTGGGAGGGGAGGCTTTCTTT	CASTVGGEAFF	TRBJ1-1	.	once	TRBV6-1
TGTGCCAGCAGCGTAGGGCAGGGGGGAATAGGGGACACTGAAGCTTTCTTT	CASSVGQGGIGDTEAFF	TRBJ1-1	TRBD1	.	TRBV9
TGTGCCAGCAGTTACGGGGCCTACCAAGAGACCCAGTACTTC	CASSYGAYQETQYF	TRBJ2-5	.	.	TRBV6-6
TGTGCCAGCAGTTTCGTAGCGGGAGGGCCAGCCAATGAGCAGTTCTTC	CASSFVAGGPANEQFF	TRBJ2-1	TRBD2	.	TRBV28
TGTGCCAGCAGTGAAGTCAGGGGATATGGCTACACCTTC	CASSEVRGYGYTF	TRBJ1-2	.	.	TRBV6-1